Below, 28 T cell receptor beta chains from the same sample are listed, as sequenced in a study of T-cell memory formation after mild COVID-19. TCRdb itself ran the 5' RACE reads through MiXCR, one entry per CDR3 protein. The table records roughly 310,000 distinct CDR3 sequences, approximately 15% of them present only once. Sequencing was carried out using PBMCs or a T cell subset sorted from them (not recorded which). The source is a man aged 18-30 years who had mild COVID-19 (a few samples of this study predate the infection). Cell type and time point are not known.

V is TRBV29-1 and J is TRBJ2-5; possibly TRBD1 or TRBD2 for D (5 bases each). This CDR3 spans 14 amino acids. The V end was cut by 2 bases, the J end by 5 bases, with 15 bases between. Germline assignment: CDR1 SQVTM and CDR2 ANQGSEA. The CDR3 DNA is TGCAGCGTTGAAAAAACCGGGGCCCCGGAGACCCAGTACTTC. This codes for CSVEKTGAPETQYF.

The rearrangement uses TRBV7-2 and TRBJ1-4; 8 bases fit TRBD1. CDR3 length equals 16 residues. Germline V gene data show CDR1 as SGHTA and CDR2 as FQGNSA. Trimming took 5 bases from V and 8 from J; bases not matched to a gene: 13. This CDR3 reads CASSATSGTGNEKLFF. The DNA for the CDR3 is TGTGCCAGCAGCGCTACCTCCGGGACAGGAAACGAAAAACTGTTTTTT.

This clonotype was observed at least ten times. The CDR3 region is CASSDGGRGTGELFF. In DNA, the CDR3 is TGTGCCAGCAGCGATGGGGGGCGTGGCACCGGGGAGCTGTTTTTT. The chain couples TRBV7-2 to TRBJ2-2; TRBD1 or TRBD2 may be the D gene (6 bases each). CDR3 size: 15 residues. V lost 5 bases and J 4 bases, leaving 14 bases between the germline ends. CDR1 SGHTA and CDR2 FQGNSA come from the germline V gene.

This clonotype was detected only a few times. The V call is TRBV7-2, the J call TRBJ2-1, with D possibly being TRBD1 (6 bases). Germline V gives CDR1 SGHTA, CDR2 FQGNSA. This CDR3 spans 13 amino acids. Trimming took off 5 bases at V and 8 bases at J, with 13 bases between the two ends. The CDR3 DNA is TGTGCCAGCAGCAGGGGGTTCAACCATGAGCAGTTCTTC. It codes for CASSRGFNHEQFF.

This clonotype was counted at least ten times. The DNA for the CDR3 is TGCGCCAGCGCCTCCAGCGGGTGGGCTTTGGAAGGGGAGCTGTTTTTT. Protein sequence: CASASSGWALEGELFF. The chain links TRBV5-1 to TRBJ2-2, with D possibly being TRBD2 (6 bases). Trimming cost V 7 bases and J 8 bases, with 24 bases left between them. Germline V CDR1 and CDR2: SGHRS, YFSETQ. The CDR3 is 16 amino acids.

This clonotype appeared a few times. The J gene is TRBJ2-2, the V gene TRBV5-1, with a weak D call TRBD1 (6 bases). The CDR3 covers 16 residues. CDR1 is SGHRS and CDR2 is YFSETQ in the germline V gene. Trimming shortened V by 4 bases and J by 2 bases, and 15 bases separated the two germline ends. The CDR3 bases are TGCGCCAGCAGCAGAGGACAGCTCCCTAACACCGGGGAGCTGTTTTTT. Protein product: CASSRGQLPNTGELFF.

The chain is built from TRBV28 and TRBJ2-2; no firm D call. This CDR3 contains 13 residues. The V gene lost 6 bases and the J gene lost 7 bases, with 12 bases spanning the gap. Per germline, CDR1 MDHEN and CDR2 SYDVKM. CDR3 residues: CASRAAGFGELFF. Written as DNA, the CDR3 is TGTGCCAGCAGGGCGGCTGGATTCGGGGAGCTGTTTTTT. The variable domain in full, with the rest retrieved from reference TRBV28 and TRBJ2-2, is DVKVTQSSRYLVKRTGEKVFLECVQDMDHENMFWYRQDPGLGLRLIYFSYDVKMKEKGDIPEGYSVSREKKERFSLILESASTNQTSMYLCASRAAGFGELFFGEGSRLTVL.

This clonotype was observed a few times. This chain connects TRBV28 to TRBJ1-1; TRBD1 aligns across 7 bases. J gave up 5 bases and V 2 bases, and 5 bases lay outside the gene matches. Looked up from germline, CDR1 is MDHEN and CDR2 is SYDVKM. CDR3 length: 14 residues. The CDR3 DNA reads as TGTGCCAGCAGTTTACGACAGGGTTGGACTGAAGCTTTCTTT. Translation gives CASSLRQGWTEAFF.

The chain joins TRBV29-1 to TRBJ1-1; D not resolved. CDR1 is SQVTM, CDR2 ANQGSEA, per germline. Trimming shortened V by 6 bases and J by 1 base, and 15 bases separated the two germline ends. The CDR3 runs 14 residues. CDR3 in DNA: TGCAGCGTGGGTACCGGTGGAGGGAACACTGAAGCTTTCTTT. It specifies CSVGTGGGNTEAFF. The variable domain in full, with the rest retrieved from reference TRBV29-1 and TRBJ1-1, is SAVISQKPSRDICQRGTSLTIQCQVDSQVTMMFWYRQQPGQSLTLIATANQGSEATYESGFVIDKFPISRPNLTFSTLTVSNMSPEDSSIYLCSVGTGGGNTEAFFGQGTRLTVV.

J is TRBJ2-1 and V is TRBV12-5; 12 nucleotides agree with TRBD2. The germline CDR1 and CDR2 sequences are LGHNT and FRNRAP. V lost 7 bases and J lost 9; bases outside the gene matches: 7. This CDR3 comprises 14 residues. The CDR3 DNA reads TGTGCTAGTGCCTCGACTAGCGGGGGAGGTGAGCAGTTCTTC. Translating it yields CASASTSGGGEQFF.

This clonotype was observed a handful of times. The rearrangement joins TRBV12-3 or TRBV12-4 to TRBJ2-4; 11 nucleotides align to TRBD1. The CDR3 length is 14 residues. J lost 7 bases, V lost 7 bases, and 6 bases had no gene match. The CDR3 nucleotides read TGTGCCAGCACCCTCGGACAGGGGGCGAACATTCAGTACTTC. It encodes CASTLGQGANIQYF.

The rearrangement links TRBV12-3 or TRBV12-4 to TRBJ2-4; D is uncertain. CDR3 length equals 12 residues. The ends were cut back, 3 bases at V and 7 bases at J, with 7 bases in the middle. Here the CDR3 reads CASSFTDNIQYF. Written as DNA, the CDR3 is TGTGCCAGCAGTTTCACGGACAACATTCAGTACTTC.

There are a few counts of this clonotype. The chain employs TRBV6-5 and TRBJ2-7; 11 bases match TRBD1. The germline gives CDR1 MNHEY, CDR2 SVGAGI. J was trimmed by 3 bases and V by 0 bases; bases with no gene match: 4. This CDR3 has 16 residues. The CDR3 DNA follows: TGTGCCAGCAGTTACTCACCTGGGACAGGGGGCTACGAGCAGTACTTC. Protein product: CASSYSPGTGGYEQYF.

This clonotype has ten or more counts. This chain connects TRBV7-8 to TRBJ2-3; 7 nucleotides align to TRBD1. The V gene end was trimmed by 2 bases and the J gene end by 2 bases; junction bases not matched to a gene: 22. CDR1 is SGHVS, CDR2 FQNEAQ, per germline. The CDR3 totals 21 residues. CDR3 in amino acids: CASSLPIPGTPGTVYTDTQYF. CDR3 sequence (DNA): TGTGCCAGCAGCTTACCGATCCCCGGGACGCCCGGGACAGTCTACACAGATACGCAGTATTTT.

This clonotype turned up a few times. This chain joins TRBV7-2 and TRBJ1-2; D unclear. V lost 10 bases, J lost 7 bases, and 22 bases lay in between. The CDR3 loop spans 14 amino acids. Germline lookup yields CDR1 SGHTA and CDR2 FQGNSA. The chain's CDR3 is CATSDLDPFGGYTF. The DNA of the CDR3 is TGTGCCACCTCGGATCTGGATCCCTTCGGTGGCTACACCTTC. Together with reference TRBV7-2 and TRBJ1-2, the CDR3 gives the full variable domain: GAGVSQSPSNKVTEKGKDVELRCDPISGHTALYWYRQSLGQGLEFLIYFQGNSAPDKSGLPSDRFSAERTGGSVSTLTIQRTQQEDSAVYLCATSDLDPFGGYTFGSGTRLTVV.

The CDR3 coding sequence is TGCGCCACCACGTCGGACAGAGTGAACACTGAAGCTTTCTTT. It codes for CATTSDRVNTEAFF. V is TRBV10-1 and J is TRBJ1-1, with D possibly matching TRBD1 (6 bases). Trimming removed 10 bases at V and 0 bases at J, with 15 bases between. The CDR3 totals 14 residues. Germline V gene lookup returns CDR1 WNHNN and CDR2 SYGVQD (reference sequence).

This clonotype appeared a few times. The rearrangement uses TRBV5-1 and TRBJ2-5; 8 positions agree with TRBD2. The CDR3 spans 16 residues. Germline assignment: CDR1 SGHRS and CDR2 YFSETQ. J lost 1 base, V lost 0 bases, and 5 bases had no gene match. CDR3 DNA sequence: TGCGCCAGCAGCTTGGCCTCCCTAGCGGGCCAAGAGACCCAGTACTTC. Its translation is CASSLASLAGQETQYF.

This clonotype was seen only a few times. The chain employs TRBV6-5 and TRBJ1-1; D is uncertain. V was shortened by 2 bases and J by 0 bases, with 10 bases between the two germline ends. CDR1 and CDR2 from the germline V gene are MNHEY and SVGAGI. The length of the CDR3 is 15 residues. The CDR3 region has the DNA TGTGCCAGCAGTTACGTTACAACTATGAACACTGAAGCTTTCTTT. As protein: CASSYVTTMNTEAFF.

The V and J genes are TRBV20-1 and TRBJ2-7; 7 nucleotides align to TRBD1. This CDR3 comprises 15 residues. The germline V gene encodes CDR1 DFQATT and CDR2 SNEGSKA (reference sequence). The trim removed 0 bases at V and 7 bases at J, leaving 12 bases unmatched. The CDR3 sequence: CSARDQYRGLLEQYF. In DNA form, the CDR3 reads TGCAGTGCTAGAGATCAGTACAGGGGCCTTTTAGAGCAGTACTTC.

V usage is TRBV30 and J usage is TRBJ1-5, with D unclear. This CDR3 contains 13 residues. V lost 2 bases and J 5 bases, leaving 10 bases between the germline ends. Germline loops: CDR1 GTSNPN, CDR2 SVGIG (reference sequence). CDR3 DNA sequence: TGTGCCTGGAGTACACATATGGATCAGCCCCAGCATTTT. Amino acids: CAWSTHMDQPQHF.

The genes are TRBV5-1 and TRBJ1-1, with D unclear. CDR3 length: 13 amino acids. V was pared by 2 bases and J by 1 base, with 6 bases between. Germline V CDR1 and CDR2: SGHRS, YFSETQ. This CDR3 is CASSFAENTEAFF. As DNA, the CDR3 is TGCGCCAGCAGCTTTGCAGAGAACACTGAAGCTTTCTTT.

CDR3 residues: CASSFLPGVDIQYF. CDR3 DNA: TGTGCCAGCAGTTTTTTGCCAGGGGTGGACATTCAGTACTTC. This sequence joins TRBV28 and TRBJ2-4; tentative D call: TRBD1 (6 bases). V was trimmed by 3 bases and J by 8 bases, leaving 14 bases between them. The CDR3 has 14 residues. The germline V gene has CDR1 MDHEN and CDR2 SYDVKM.

The chain links TRBV28 to TRBJ2-3, with D possibly TRBD2 on 6 matching bases. The CDR3 loop spans 14 amino acids. V was clipped by 5 bases and J by 4 bases, with 13 bases between them. Germline values: CDR1 MDHEN, CDR2 SYDVKM. This CDR3 reads CASSPVGEADTQYF. In nucleotides, the CDR3 is TGTGCCAGCAGTCCGGTCGGGGAGGCAGATACGCAGTATTTT.

The chain uses TRBV5-1 and TRBJ2-2, with D perhaps TRBD2 (6 bases). The CDR3 is made up of 14 amino acids. Looked up from germline, CDR1 is SGHRS and CDR2 is YFSETQ. Trimming took 0 bases from V and 7 from J, leaving 10 bases between them. The CDR3: CASSLDGGGGELFF. The CDR3 region has the DNA TGCGCCAGCAGCTTGGACGGGGGAGGCGGGGAGCTGTTTTTT.

The genes are TRBV9 and TRBJ1-2, with 8 positions matching TRBD1. Looked up from germline, CDR1 is SGDLS and CDR2 is YYNGEE. The CDR3 has 14 amino acids. Unmatched junction bases numbered 6, after V lost 5 bases and J lost 3 bases. This chain's CDR3 is CASRPPGQDYGYTF. In nucleotides, the CDR3 is TGTGCCAGCAGACCCCCGGGACAGGACTATGGCTACACCTTC. Filled out from reference TRBV9 and TRBJ1-2, the complete variable domain reads DSGVTQTPKHLITATGQRVTLRCSPRSGDLSVYWYQQSLDQGLQFLIQYYNGEERAKGNILERFSAQQFPDLHSELNLSSLELGDSALYFCASRPPGQDYGYTFGSGTRLTVV.

This clonotype was seen more than once but under ten times. The CDR3 here is CSARESLNTEAFF. In nucleotides, the CDR3 is TGCAGTGCTAGAGAGAGCTTGAACACTGAAGCTTTCTTT. This chain connects TRBV20-1 to TRBJ1-1; D is unresolved. The CDR3 loop spans 13 amino acids. V lost 0 bases and J 0 bases, leaving 5 bases between the germline ends. Looked up from germline, CDR1 is DFQATT and CDR2 is SNEGSKA (reference sequence).

This clonotype turned up a few times. The chain joins TRBV5-1 to TRBJ1-2, with D possibly matching TRBD1 (6 bases). Germline loops: CDR1 SGHRS, CDR2 YFSETQ. Trimming shortened V by 5 bases and J by 0 bases, and 14 bases separated the two germline ends. The CDR3 sequence is 15 residues long. This CDR3 reads CASSTTRGANYGYTF. The CDR3 DNA follows: TGCGCCAGCAGTACAACCAGGGGTGCTAACTATGGCTACACCTTC. Full variable domain (remainder filled in from reference TRBV5-1 and TRBJ1-2): KAGVTQTPRYLIKTRGQQVTLSCSPISGHRSVSWYQQTPGQGLQFLFEYFSETQRNKGNFPGRFSGRQFSNSRSEMNVSTLELGDSALYLCASSTTRGANYGYTFGSGTRLTVV.

This clonotype has just a few counts. Written as DNA, the CDR3 is TGCGCCAGCAGTTATACAGGTGGGACCGGGGAGCTGTTTTTT. This sequence encodes CASSYTGGTGELFF. The chain has TRBV4-1 and TRBJ2-2; a possible D gene is TRBD1 (5 bases). Per the germline V gene, CDR1 is MGHRA and CDR2 is YSYEKL. V lost 6 bases, J lost 5 bases, and 13 bases lay in between. The length of the CDR3 is 14 residues.